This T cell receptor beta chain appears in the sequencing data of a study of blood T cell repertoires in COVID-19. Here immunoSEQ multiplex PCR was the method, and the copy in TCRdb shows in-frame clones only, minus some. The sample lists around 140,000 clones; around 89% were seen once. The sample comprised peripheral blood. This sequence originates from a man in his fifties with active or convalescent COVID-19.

CDR3 DNA sequence: TGTGCCAGCAGTTCGGGGGCCTGGGACAGGGGGACGCCCCAGCATTTT. Its protein is CASSSGAWDRGTPQHF. The V and J genes are TRBV28 and TRBJ1-5; 11 bases are shared with TRBD1. Germline assignment: CDR1 MDHEN and CDR2 SYDVKM. This CDR3 has 16 residues. J lost 9 bases, V lost 4 bases, and 11 bases had no gene match.